This T cell receptor (beta chain) was obtained from a study of T cell repertoires in cytomegalovirus infection. Study information: The authors used CMV epitopes that were HLA-C-restricted (recently identified) and HLA-B-restricted (well studied).

Findings and limits, study-wide: CMV-specific HLA-C-restricted TCR beta clonotypes dominated the ex vivo response.

TCRdb processed the reads anew with MiXCR; each CDR3 protein has one entry. The top ten hold 91% of the sample, which has about 24,000 distinct CDR3 sequences, approximately 24% seen once. A remark on this clonotype: Its specificity is unknown.

V lost 0 bases, J lost 3 bases, and 10 bases stayed unmatched. In germline, CDR1 is ENHRY, CDR2 SYGVKD. There are 18 residues in the CDR3. The rearrangement links TRBV10-3 to TRBJ1-5; 8 bases are a match to TRBD1. The receptor's source is a human donor in good health (CMV status not recorded). Some clones in this sample may be carry-over from other donors' samples. Sequencing was performed on CD8+ T cells from cultured PBMCs, taken from culture after CMV antigen stimulation. In DNA form, the CDR3 reads TGTGCCATCAGTGAGTCGCTACAGGGGGTTTGGGACAATCAGCCCCAGCATTTT. This translates into CAISESLQGVWDNQPQHF.